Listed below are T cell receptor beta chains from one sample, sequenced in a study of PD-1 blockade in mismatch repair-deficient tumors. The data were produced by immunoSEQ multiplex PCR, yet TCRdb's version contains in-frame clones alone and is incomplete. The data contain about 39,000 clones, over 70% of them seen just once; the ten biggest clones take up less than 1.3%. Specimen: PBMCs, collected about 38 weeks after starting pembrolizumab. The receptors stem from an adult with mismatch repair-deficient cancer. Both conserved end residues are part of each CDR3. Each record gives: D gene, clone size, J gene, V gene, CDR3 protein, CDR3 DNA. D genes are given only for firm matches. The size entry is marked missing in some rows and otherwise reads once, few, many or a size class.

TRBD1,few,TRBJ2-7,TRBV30,CAWSPDDRGPYEQYF,TGTGCCTGGAGTCCCGACGACAGGGGGCCCTACGAGCAGTACTTC
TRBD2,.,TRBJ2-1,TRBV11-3,CASSLGGRAHNEQFF,TGTGCCAGCAGCTTAGGCGGGAGGGCCCACAATGAGCAGTTCTTC
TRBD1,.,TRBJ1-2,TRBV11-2,CASSSRDRGDLNYGYTF,TGTGCCAGCAGTTCCCGGGACAGGGGGGATTTGAACTATGGCTACACCTTC
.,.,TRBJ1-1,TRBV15,CATSRGGGTEAFF,TGTGCCACCAGCAGAGGGGGCGGCACTGAAGCTTTCTTT
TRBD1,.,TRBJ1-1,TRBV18,CASSRGQGNTEAFF,TGTGCCAGCTCGCGGGGACAGGGGAACACTGAAGCTTTCTTT
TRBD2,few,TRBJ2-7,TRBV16,CASSQSGLAGEQYF,TGTGCCAGCAGCCAATCGGGACTAGCGGGAGAGCAGTACTTC
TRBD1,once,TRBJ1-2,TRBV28,CASSQTGQGAGGYTF,TGTGCCAGCAGTCAAACGGGACAGGGGGCTGGGGGCTACACCTTC
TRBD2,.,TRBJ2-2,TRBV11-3,CASSFGLAAGELFF,TGTGCCAGCAGCTTCGGGCTAGCGGCCGGGGAGCTGTTTTTT
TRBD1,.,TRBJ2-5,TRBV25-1,CASRLTGGFGETQYF,TGTGCCAGCAGGTTGACAGGGGGATTTGGAGAGACCCAGTACTTC
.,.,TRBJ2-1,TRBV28,CASSPKQGLSSYNEQFF,TGTGCCAGCAGTCCAAAGCAGGGGTTAAGCTCCTACAATGAGCAGTTCTTC
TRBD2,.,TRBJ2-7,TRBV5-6,CASSWTSGPLENTYEQYF,TGTGCCAGCAGCTGGACTAGCGGGCCTCTCGAAAATACCTACGAGCAGTACTTC
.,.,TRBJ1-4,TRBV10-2,CASSRAANEKLFF,TGCGCCAGCAGCAGGGCGGCTAATGAAAAACTGTTTTTT
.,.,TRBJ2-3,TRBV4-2,CASSQDHGERRTDTQYF,TGTGCCAGCAGCCAAGATCATGGGGAGCGCCGCACAGATACGCAGTATTTT
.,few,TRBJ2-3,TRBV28,CASSLSYAVSRTDTQYF,TGTGCCAGCAGTTTATCTTATGCGGTTTCTCGCACAGATACGCAGTATTTT